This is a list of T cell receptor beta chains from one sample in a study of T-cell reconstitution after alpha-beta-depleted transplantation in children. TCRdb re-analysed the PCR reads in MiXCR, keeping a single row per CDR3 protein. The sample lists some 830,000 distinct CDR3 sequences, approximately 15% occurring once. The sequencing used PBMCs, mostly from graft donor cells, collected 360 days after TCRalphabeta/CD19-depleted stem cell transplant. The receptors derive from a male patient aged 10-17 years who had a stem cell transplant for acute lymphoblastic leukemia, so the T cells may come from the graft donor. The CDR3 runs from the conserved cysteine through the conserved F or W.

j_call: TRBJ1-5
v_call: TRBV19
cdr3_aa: CASRGDRDFQPQHF

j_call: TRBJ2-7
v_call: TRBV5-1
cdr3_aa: CASSLVWGGRAEDYEQYF

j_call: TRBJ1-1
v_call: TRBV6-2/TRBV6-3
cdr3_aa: CASRRGEAFF

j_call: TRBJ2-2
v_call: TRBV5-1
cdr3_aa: CASSLGQGAYGELFF

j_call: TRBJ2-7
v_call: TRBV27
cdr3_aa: CASSSPGLGGYEQYF

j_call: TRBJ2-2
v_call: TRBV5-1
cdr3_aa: CASSFEGLYTGELFF

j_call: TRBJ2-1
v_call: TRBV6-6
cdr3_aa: CASSYSKFNEQFF

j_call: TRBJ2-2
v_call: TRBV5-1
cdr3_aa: CANMTGVRIAGELFF

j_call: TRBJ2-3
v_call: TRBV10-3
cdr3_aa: CAISADRSTDTQYF

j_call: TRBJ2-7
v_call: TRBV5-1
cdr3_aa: CASSSWDTHYEQYF

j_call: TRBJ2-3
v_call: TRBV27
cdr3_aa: CASSSPKGAVTDTQYF

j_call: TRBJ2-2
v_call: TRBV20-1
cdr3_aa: CSARREKGTGELFF

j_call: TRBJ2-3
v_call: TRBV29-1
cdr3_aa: CSAPPTGVFADTQYF

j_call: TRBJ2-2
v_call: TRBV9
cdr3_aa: CASSPRQSGIYNTGELFF

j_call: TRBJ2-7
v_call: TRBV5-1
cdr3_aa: CASSLALTSGSLSYEQYF

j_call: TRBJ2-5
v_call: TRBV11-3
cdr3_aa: CASRWYRFSGGETQYF

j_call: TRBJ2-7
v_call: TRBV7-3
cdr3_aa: CASSFDRGGFYEQYF

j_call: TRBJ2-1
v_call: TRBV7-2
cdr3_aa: CASSLDGTSGRLEQFF

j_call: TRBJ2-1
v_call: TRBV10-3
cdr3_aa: CAISEGLAGSFNEQFF

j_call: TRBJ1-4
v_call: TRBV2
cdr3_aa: CASFWTGRSEKLFF

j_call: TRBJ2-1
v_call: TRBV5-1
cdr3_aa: CASSLAPSGRASEQFF

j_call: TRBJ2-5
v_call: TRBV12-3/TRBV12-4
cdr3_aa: CASSSPWGGETQYF

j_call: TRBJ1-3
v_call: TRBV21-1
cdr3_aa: CASRTSRNTIYF

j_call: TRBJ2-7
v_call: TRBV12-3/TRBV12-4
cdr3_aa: CASSFRAGGEQYF

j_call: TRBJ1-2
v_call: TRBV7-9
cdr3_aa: CASSLAMAGDSDYTF

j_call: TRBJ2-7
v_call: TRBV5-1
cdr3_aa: CASSLGARADYEQYF

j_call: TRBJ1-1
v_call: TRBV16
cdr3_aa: CASSLADTTNTEAFF

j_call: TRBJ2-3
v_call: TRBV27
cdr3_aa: CATLVVGTDTQYF

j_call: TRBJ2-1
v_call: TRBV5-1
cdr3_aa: CASSLGLAGTNEQFF

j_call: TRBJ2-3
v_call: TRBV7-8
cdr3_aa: CASGRLAGGDTQYF

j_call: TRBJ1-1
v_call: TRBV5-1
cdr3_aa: CASSLVEVTEAFF

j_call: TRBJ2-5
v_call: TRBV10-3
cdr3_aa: CAISRDYQETQYF

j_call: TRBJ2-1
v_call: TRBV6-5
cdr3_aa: CASSYPAEEQFF

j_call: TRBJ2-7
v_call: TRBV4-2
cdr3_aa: CASSQDSGRVYEQYF

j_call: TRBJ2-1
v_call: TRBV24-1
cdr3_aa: CATSDRNNEQFF

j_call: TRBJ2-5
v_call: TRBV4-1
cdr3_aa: CASSHTGTETQYF

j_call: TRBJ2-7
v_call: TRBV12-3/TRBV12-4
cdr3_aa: CASSSQRFGSYEQYF

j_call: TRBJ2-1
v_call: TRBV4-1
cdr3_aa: CASSQRVLGPGTSRNNEQFF

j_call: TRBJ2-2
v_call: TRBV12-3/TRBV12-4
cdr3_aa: CASEGGETGELFF

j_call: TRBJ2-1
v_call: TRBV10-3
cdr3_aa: CAISEPPGLAGGGHNEQFF

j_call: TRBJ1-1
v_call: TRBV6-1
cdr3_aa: CASSLSFRGNTEAFF

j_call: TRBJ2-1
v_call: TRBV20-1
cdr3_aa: CCARDISGRALLNEQFF

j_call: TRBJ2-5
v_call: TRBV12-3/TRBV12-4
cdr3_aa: CASKPDRQETQYF

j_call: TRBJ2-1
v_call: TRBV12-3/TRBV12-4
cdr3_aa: CASSPISGTHKHNEQFF

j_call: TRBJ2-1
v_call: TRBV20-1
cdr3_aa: CSAREWDRGLDEQFF

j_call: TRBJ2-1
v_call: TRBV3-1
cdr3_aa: CASSQDSSIDEQFF

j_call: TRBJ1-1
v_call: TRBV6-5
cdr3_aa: CASSYSSGAVNTEAFF

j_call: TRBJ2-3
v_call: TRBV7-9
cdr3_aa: CASSSGLTSTDTQYF

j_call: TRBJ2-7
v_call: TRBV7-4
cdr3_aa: CASPLGASGTLYEQYF

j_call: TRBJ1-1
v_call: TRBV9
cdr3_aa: CASSPTGTMNTEAFF

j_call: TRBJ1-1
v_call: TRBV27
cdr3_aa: CASCLGQDTEAFF

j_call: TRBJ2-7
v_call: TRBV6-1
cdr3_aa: CASSDVAPYEQYF

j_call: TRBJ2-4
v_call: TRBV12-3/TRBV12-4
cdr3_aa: CASSLDSRGIDIQYF

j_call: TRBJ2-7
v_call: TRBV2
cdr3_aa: CASSETLTKQYF

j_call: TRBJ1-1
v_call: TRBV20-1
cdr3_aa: CSAGQDTEAFF